Detailed here is one TCR beta chain. No antigen is known for it. Study findings and constraints: Whole repertoires were not studied in the larger cohort, only one V-J beta rearrangement. Tumor Treg TCRs overlapped most with tumor naive CD4+ cells. In terms of TCR gene usage, tumor memory CD4+ T cells clustered together with blood and lymph node memory CD4+ cells, as well as with lymph node naive CD4+ cells.

Constant-region reverse primers amplified full-length variable regions, followed by semi-nested Nested Universal Primer A PCR. TCRdb reanalysed the 5' RACE reads using MiXCR and keeps one entry per CDR3 protein. The sample has 50,000 to 65,000 distinct CDR3 sequences, roughly 20% seen once. Tregs were sorted as CD4+CD25+CD127-/low cells. Germline CDR1 and CDR2: MDHEN and SYDVKM. The V gene lost 7 bases and the J gene lost 6 bases, with 19 bases spanning the gap. CDR3 length equals 15 residues. Sequencing input: tumor-infiltrating Tregs sorted from the breast tumor. The rearrangement uses TRBV28 and TRBJ2-1; possible D gene TRBD1, 6 bases. The TCR comes from a female donor with breast cancer. As DNA, the CDR3 is TGTGCCAGCACCTTACCCTCAGGGGCTAGCAATGAGCAGTTCTTC. Protein product: CASTLPSGASNEQFF.